The rows below give T cell receptor beta chains drawn from one sample of a study of blood T cells in healthy people across ages. A single record per CDR3 protein comes from TCRdb applying MiXCR to the 5' RACE reads. This table holds under 2,000,000 distinct CDR3 sequences, around 48% found once. The specimen was blood. These receptors came from a woman aged 40-49 years in good health. Both conserved end residues are part of each CDR3. D genes are given only for firm matches.

v_call d_call cdr3_aa
TRBV6-2/TRBV6-3 - CASSYQGFDLAEQYF
TRBV5-1 - CASVRTQGYNNEQFF
TRBV4-3 - CASSQDQRGGGYTF
TRBV5-1 TRBD2 CASSLDPGLAGATDTQYF
TRBV11-2 - CASSLDPNRGGNYGYTF
TRBV5-1 - CASSLRPANYNEQFF
TRBV14 TRBD2 CASSPSSPLTGLARNEQFF
TRBV6-2/TRBV6-3 TRBD1 CASSYDRGRQETQYF
TRBV7-9 - CASSPPLVTDTQYF
TRBV6-2/TRBV6-3 - CATNRPGGSSYEQYF
TRBV27 TRBD1 CASSRTGLDEQYF
TRBV27 - CASSDGSAGRELLDSYEQYF
TRBV20-1 - CSAMTLYNSPLHF
TRBV20-1 - CSALRGGNEQFF
TRBV7-2 - CASSLIVRSFTDTQYF
TRBV4-2 TRBD1 CASSHLGQAVYGYTF
TRBV20-1 - CSARGSLVNYGYTF
TRBV7-9 - CASGGATETQYF
TRBV20-1 - CSASDRYEQYF
TRBV6-6 TRBD2 CASSYGSRGADTQYF
TRBV4-2 - CASSQDGPGAEAFF
TRBV10-2 - CASTDRTQSYEQYF
TRBV6-5 - CASSLPGKREQFF
TRBV7-9 TRBD2 CASSLDGTRDSGANVLTF
TRBV4-2 - CASSQPSLNTEAFF
TRBV12-3/TRBV12-4 - CASSFSGLEQETQYF
TRBV6-2/TRBV6-3 TRBD2 CASSYGTSGGFYEQYF
TRBV20-1 TRBD2 CSALSPSGATDTQYF
TRBV20-1 - CSARLGRENNEQYF
TRBV9 TRBD2 CASSPLTSAFNEQFF
TRBV7-2 - CASSYRDPGKGEQFF
TRBV4-2 TRBD1 CASSHGTGLEKLFF
TRBV13 - CASSRTAQEWETQYF
TRBV7-2 - CASSLAWRQPDSPLHF
TRBV10-3 - CAIRPGAQESQYF
TRBV28 - CASSLSPLATKRNEQFF
TRBV7-9 TRBD1 CASSLASRDRAYGYTF